Presented here are 20 T cell receptor beta chains from one specimen sequenced in a study of CD8 T cells in Susac syndrome. With random hexamers, reverse transcription was performed on roughly 0.5 to 1 ug of RNA. TCRdb re-derived calls from the immunoSEQ multiplex PCR reads in MiXCR, one entry per CDR3 protein. In the table there are under 200,000 distinct CDR3 sequences, around 94% of which are singletons. The specimen sequenced was CD4+ T cells from PBMCs. Receptor source: a human donor with Susac syndrome.

J is TRBJ1-5 and V is TRBV10-3, with D tentatively TRBD1 (5 bases). Germline V gene data show CDR1 as ENHRY and CDR2 as SYGVKD. V shed 6 bases and J shed 2 bases, with 17 bases lying between them. The CDR3 has 16 residues. The CDR3 DNA sequence: TGTGCCATCAGCCGGGACGGTGCCGATGGCAATCAGCCCCAGCATTTT. It codes for CAISRDGADGNQPQHF.

The V and J genes are TRBV20-1 and TRBJ1-3; D uncertain. The V gene's germline CDR1 is DFQATT and CDR2 SNEGSKA (reference sequence). Between the trimmed V and J ends, which lost 5 bases and 4 bases, there was a span of 12 bases. The CDR3 spans 13 residues. CDR3 amino acids: CSAPASQGNTIYF. CDR3 DNA sequence: TGCAGTGCTCCGGCATCACAGGGAAACACCATATATTTT.

This chain uses TRBV6-1 with TRBJ1-1, with unresolved D. This CDR3 contains 13 residues. The germline V gene has CDR1 MNHNS and CDR2 SASEGT. Trimming pared 4 bases from V and 3 bases from J, leaving 9 bases between. Here the CDR3 DNA reads TGTGCCAGCAGTGTGAGGGATGACACTGAAGCTTTCTTT. This translates into CASSVRDDTEAFF.

In nucleotides, the CDR3 is TGCGCCAGCAGCCGCCCTCAGGGCAGGAATGAGCAGTTCTTC. This translates into CASSRPQGRNEQFF. The gene calls are TRBV4-1 and TRBJ2-1, with D tentatively TRBD1 (5 bases). V gave up 4 bases and J gave up 7 bases, with 14 bases separating them. CDR1 and CDR2 (germline): MGHRA, YSYEKL. The CDR3 spans 14 residues.

The J gene is TRBJ2-4, the V gene TRBV7-9; possibly TRBD1 for D (6 bases). This CDR3 is built from 16 residues. The V gene lost 5 bases and the J gene lost 2 bases, with 16 bases spanning the gap. CDR1 and CDR2 from the germline V gene are SEHNR and FQNEAQ (reference sequence). The chain's CDR3 is CASSLLRDMSKNIQYF. For the CDR3, the DNA is TGTGCCAGCAGCCTCCTCCGGGACATGTCCAAAAACATTCAGTACTTC.

The J gene is TRBJ1-5, the V gene TRBV7-2; D uncertain. Germline lookup yields CDR1 SGHTA and CDR2 FQGNSA. This CDR3 has 15 residues. V was pared by 5 bases and J by 3 bases, with 14 bases between. CDR3 residues: CASSRVGLNNQPQHF. In DNA, the CDR3 is TGTGCCAGCAGCCGAGTTGGACTGAACAATCAGCCCCAGCATTTT.

V gene TRBV18 combines with J gene TRBJ2-5; TRBD1 aligns across 12 bases. CDR3 length: 15 amino acids. Germline loops: CDR1 KGHSH, CDR2 LQKENI. V dropped 7 bases and J dropped 7; count of bases not matched to a gene: 10. CDR3 nucleotide sequence: TGTGCCAGCTTATCATCCGGGACAGGGGGCGCGACCCAGTACTTC. Amino acid sequence: CASLSSGTGGATQYF.

The chain couples TRBV13 to TRBJ2-1, with 14 bases lining up with TRBD2. CDR3 length: 17 residues. V lost 2 bases and J lost 7; bases outside the gene matches: 7. Per the germline V gene, CDR1 is PRHDT and CDR2 is FYEKMQ (reference sequence). The CDR3 region is CASSLRTSGGPGNEQFF. The CDR3 DNA reads TGTGCCAGCAGCTTACGGACTAGCGGGGGGCCGGGGAATGAGCAGTTCTTC.

CDR3 region: CASSIGAGDGQETQYF. The CDR3 DNA is TGTGCCAGTAGTATTGGGGCAGGGGATGGGCAAGAGACCCAGTACTTC. The chain recombines TRBV19 with TRBJ2-5, with D tentatively TRBD1 (6 bases). The germline V gene encodes CDR1 LNHDA and CDR2 SQIVND (reference sequence). V was shortened by 3 bases and J by 2 bases, with 16 bases between the two germline ends. This CDR3 has 16 residues.

The chain uses TRBV7-2 and TRBJ1-5; the D gene is possibly TRBD1 (6 bases). The CDR3 loop spans 13 amino acids. Germline lookup yields CDR1 SGHTA and CDR2 FQGNSA. V lost 7 bases and J lost 4, with 11 bases in between. CDR3 nucleotide sequence: TGTGCCAGCACCAAGGACAGAAATCAGCCCCAGCATTTT. Its protein is CASTKDRNQPQHF. The full variable domain, its missing parts supplied by reference TRBV7-2 and TRBJ1-5, is GAGVSQSPSNKVTEKGKDVELRCDPISGHTALYWYRQSLGQGLEFLIYFQGNSAPDKSGLPSDRFSAERTGGSVSTLTIQRTQQEDSAVYLCASTKDRNQPQHFGDGTRLSIL.

This sequence joins TRBV5-6 and TRBJ2-6; D gene unclear. V dropped 0 bases and J dropped 3 bases, with 7 bases sitting between them. Germline V gene data show CDR1 as SGHDT and CDR2 as YYEEEE. This CDR3 comprises 15 residues. This CDR3 is CASSLASVGANVLTF. The DNA of the CDR3 is TGTGCCAGCAGCTTGGCGTCAGTTGGGGCCAACGTCCTGACTTTC.

The V gene is TRBV7-2, the J gene TRBJ2-6; 7 nucleotides match TRBD1. The CDR3 covers 15 residues. V was clipped by 5 bases and J by 0 bases; unmatched bases: 1. The germline V gene encodes CDR1 SGHTA and CDR2 FQGNSA. CDR3 bases: TGTGCCAGCAGCGGGACAGCCTCTGGGGCCAACGTCCTGACTTTC. This sequence encodes CASSGTASGANVLTF.

V and J are TRBV30 and TRBJ2-7, with D tentatively TRBD1 (5 bases). The ends were cut back, 0 bases at V and 4 bases at J, with 7 bases in the middle. This CDR3 is built from 12 residues. Germline values: CDR1 GTSNPN, CDR2 SVGIG (reference sequence). This CDR3 is CAWSVTEYEQYF. DNA of the CDR3: TGTGCCTGGAGTGTGACAGAATACGAGCAGTACTTC.

The V and J genes are TRBV7-2 and TRBJ1-4, with TRBD1 matching 10 bases. The germline V gene has CDR1 SGHTA and CDR2 FQGNSA. CDR3 length: 15 amino acids. The ends lost 4 bases at V and 8 bases at J; junction bases unmatched: 7. CDR3 amino acids: CASSSPGTGEEKLFF. The CDR3 nucleotides read TGTGCCAGCAGCTCACCCGGGACAGGGGAGGAAAAACTGTTTTTT.

CDR3 sequence reads: CASRWTTGDQPQHF. The CDR3 nucleotides are TGTGCCAGCAGGTGGACAACGGGCGATCAGCCCCAGCATTTT. J is TRBJ1-5 and V is TRBV12-3 or TRBV12-4; tentatively, D is TRBD1 (5 bases). Trimming shortened V by 6 bases and J by 5 bases, and 14 bases separated the two germline ends. This CDR3 spans 14 amino acids.

J is TRBJ2-5 and V is TRBV20-1; 8 bases match TRBD2. Germline V lookup: CDR1 DFQATT, CDR2 SNEGSKA (reference sequence). The CDR3 has 13 amino acids. Unmatched junction bases numbered 9, after V lost 7 bases and J lost 5 bases. The CDR3 spells CSGGLRGGETQYF. The CDR3 DNA follows: TGCAGTGGCGGACTGCGCGGGGGGGAGACCCAGTACTTC.

The chain combines TRBV4-3 with TRBJ2-3; a possible D gene is TRBD2 (6 bases). This CDR3 region has 15 residues. V lost 8 bases and J lost 2, with 17 bases in between. CDR1 and CDR2 (germline): LGHNA, YSLEER. The CDR3 here is CASASGQGYTDTQYF. The CDR3 DNA is TGCGCCAGCGCGAGCGGGCAGGGATACACAGATACGCAGTATTTT.

CDR3 in amino acids: CASSQSGGAEQYF. Written as DNA, the CDR3 is TGTGCCAGCAGCCAAAGCGGGGGCGCAGAGCAGTACTTC. The gene calls are TRBV3-1 and TRBJ2-7, with 8 bases that match TRBD2. The CDR3 extends over 13 amino acids. The germline V gene encodes CDR1 LGHDT and CDR2 YNNKEL (reference sequence). V lost 2 bases to trimming and J lost 7 bases; unmatched junction nucleotides: 4.

The chain recombines TRBV6-1 with TRBJ2-1, with 11 bases lining up with TRBD2. The V gene's germline CDR1 is MNHNS and CDR2 SASEGT. The trim removed 6 bases at V and 5 bases at J, leaving 9 bases unmatched. The CDR3 covers 16 residues. The CDR3 reads CASSPLAGGSHNEQFF. The CDR3 DNA follows: TGTGCCAGCAGCCCTCTAGCGGGGGGTAGTCACAATGAGCAGTTCTTC.

The chain couples TRBV20-1 to TRBJ2-7; the D gene is possibly TRBD2 (6 bases). CDR3 size: 15 residues. V lost 6 bases, J lost 0 bases, and 18 bases lay in between. Germline loops: CDR1 DFQATT, CDR2 SNEGSKA (reference sequence). For the CDR3, the DNA is TGCAGTGCCCCCAACCCCGCCGGGAGCTCCTACGAGCAGTACTTC. Protein product: CSAPNPAGSSYEQYF.